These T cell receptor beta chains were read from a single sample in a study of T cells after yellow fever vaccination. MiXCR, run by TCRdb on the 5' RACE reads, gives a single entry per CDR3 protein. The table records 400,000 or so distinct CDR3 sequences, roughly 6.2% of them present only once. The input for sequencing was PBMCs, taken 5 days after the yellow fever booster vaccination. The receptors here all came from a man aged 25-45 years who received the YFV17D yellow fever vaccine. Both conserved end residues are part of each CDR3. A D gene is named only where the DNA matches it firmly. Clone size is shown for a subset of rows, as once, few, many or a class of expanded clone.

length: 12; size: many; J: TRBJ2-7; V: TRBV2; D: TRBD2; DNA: TGTGCCAGCAAAAGGCGGGAGGGCCGCCTACACTTC; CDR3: CASKRREGRLHF
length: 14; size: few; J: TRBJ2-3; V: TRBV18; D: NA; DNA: TGTGCCAGCTCACCTACGTATGGGACAGATACGCAGTATTTT; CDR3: CASSPTYGTDTQYF
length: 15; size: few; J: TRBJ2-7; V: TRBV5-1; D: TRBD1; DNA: TGCGCCAGCAGCCCACAGGGGGTCGGGTCCTACGAGCAGTACTTC; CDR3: CASSPQGVGSYEQYF
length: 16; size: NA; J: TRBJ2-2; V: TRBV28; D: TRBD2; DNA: TGTGCCAGCTCCACACTGGGGGAGGGGCGGGCCGGGGAGCTGTTTTTT; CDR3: CASSTLGEGRAGELFF
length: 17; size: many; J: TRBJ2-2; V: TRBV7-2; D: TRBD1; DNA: TGTGCCAGCAGCTTAGCCGGACAGGCTATGGGGGCCGGGGAGCTGTTTTTT; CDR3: CASSLAGQAMGAGELFF
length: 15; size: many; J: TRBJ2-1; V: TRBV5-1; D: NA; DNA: TGCGCCAGCATGGTTGGCCCGGACCTCTACAATGAGCAGTTCTTC; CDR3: CASMVGPDLYNEQFF
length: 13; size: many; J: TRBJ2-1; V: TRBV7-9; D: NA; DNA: TGTGCCAGCAGCTTGGCATTATACAATGAGCAGTTCTTC; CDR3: CASSLALYNEQFF
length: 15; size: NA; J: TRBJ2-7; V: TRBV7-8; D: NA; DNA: TGTGCCAGCAGGGATAACAGACGAAGCTCCTACGAGCAGTACTTC; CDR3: CASRDNRRSSYEQYF
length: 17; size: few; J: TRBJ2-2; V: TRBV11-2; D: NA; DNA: TGTGCCAGCAGCTTAGTAGATGGGACAATGTACACCGGGGAGCTGTTTTTT; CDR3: CASSLVDGTMYTGELFF
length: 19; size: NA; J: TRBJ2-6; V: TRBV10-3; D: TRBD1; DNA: TGTGCCATCAGCGACCTCCCGGGACAGACCCCTCAAGGGGCCAACGTCCTGACTTTC; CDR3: CAISDLPGQTPQGANVLTF
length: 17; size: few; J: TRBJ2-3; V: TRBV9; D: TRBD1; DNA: TGTGCCAGCAGCGTAGCGTCCACAGGGGGCTCTCCAGATACGCAGTATTTT; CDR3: CASSVASTGGSPDTQYF
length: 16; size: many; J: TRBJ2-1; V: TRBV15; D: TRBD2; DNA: TGTGCCACCAGCAGGACCCTAGCGGAGAATTACAATGAGCAGTTCTTC; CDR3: CATSRTLAENYNEQFF
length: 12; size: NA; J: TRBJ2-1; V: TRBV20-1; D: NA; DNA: TGCAGTGCCACAGCGCCCTACAATGAGCAGTTCTTC; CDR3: CSATAPYNEQFF
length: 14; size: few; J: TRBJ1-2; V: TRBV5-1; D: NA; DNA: TGCGCCAGCAGCTTGTCAGGGGCAGACTATGGCTACACCTTC; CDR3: CASSLSGADYGYTF
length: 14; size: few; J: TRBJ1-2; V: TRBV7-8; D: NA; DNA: TGTGCCAGCAGCTGGTACCGGGACCGCGCGAGCTACACCTTC; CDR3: CASSWYRDRASYTF
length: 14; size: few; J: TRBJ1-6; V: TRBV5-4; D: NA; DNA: TGTGCCAGCAGCTTGATAGGCACTGATTCACCCCTCCACTTT; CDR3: CASSLIGTDSPLHF
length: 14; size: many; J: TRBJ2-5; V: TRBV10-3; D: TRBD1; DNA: TGTGCCATCAGTGAGGGACAGGGGCAAGAGACCCAGTACTTC; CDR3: CAISEGQGQETQYF
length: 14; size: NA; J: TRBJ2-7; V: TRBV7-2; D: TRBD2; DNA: TGTGCCAGCAGCTTACTAGCGGGAGTAAACGAGCAGTACTTC; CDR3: CASSLLAGVNEQYF
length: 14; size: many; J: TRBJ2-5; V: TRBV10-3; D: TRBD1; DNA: TGTGCCATCAGGGGAGAGACAGGGGAAGAGACCCAGTACTTC; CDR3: CAIRGETGEETQYF
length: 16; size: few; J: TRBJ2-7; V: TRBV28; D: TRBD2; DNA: TGTGCCAGCAGTTTTTCGGCTAGCGGCACCTCCTACGAGCAGTACTTC; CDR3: CASSFSASGTSYEQYF
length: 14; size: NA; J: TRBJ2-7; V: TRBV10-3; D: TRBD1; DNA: TGTGCCATCAGGGGACAGGGTGGAGGGTACGAGCAGTACTTC; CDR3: CAIRGQGGGYEQYF
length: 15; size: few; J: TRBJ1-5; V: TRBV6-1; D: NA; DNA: TGTGCCAGCAGTGAAGAAGGGTCAGGCTACCAGCCCCAGCATTTT; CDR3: CASSEEGSGYQPQHF
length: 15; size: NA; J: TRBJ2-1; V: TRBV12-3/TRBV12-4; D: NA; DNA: TGTGCCAGCAGTTTGCGAGCCGGCGCATACAATGAGCAGTTCTTC; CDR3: CASSLRAGAYNEQFF
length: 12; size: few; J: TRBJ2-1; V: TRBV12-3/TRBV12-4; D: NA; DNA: TGTGCCAGCAGTACCAGGGGGGGAGAGCAGTTCTTC; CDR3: CASSTRGGEQFF
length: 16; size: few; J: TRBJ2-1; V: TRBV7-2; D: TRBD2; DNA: TGTGCCAGCAGACGAACGGGGACTAGAGGGAGGGATGAGCAGTTCTTC; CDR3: CASRRTGTRGRDEQFF
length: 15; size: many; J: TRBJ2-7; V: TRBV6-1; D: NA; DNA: TGTGCCAGCATCTCCGACGCGACCGGCGGATACGAGCAGTACTTC; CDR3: CASISDATGGYEQYF
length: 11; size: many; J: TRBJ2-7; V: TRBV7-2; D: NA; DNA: TGTGCCAGCAGCCGCCTCTACGAGCAGTACTTC; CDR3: CASSRLYEQYF
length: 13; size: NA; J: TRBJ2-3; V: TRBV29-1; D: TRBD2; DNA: TGCAGCGCACTAGCGGGAGTTACAGATACGCAGTATTTT; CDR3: CSALAGVTDTQYF
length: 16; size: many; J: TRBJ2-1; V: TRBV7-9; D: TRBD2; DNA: TGTGCCAGCCGTACTAGCGGGAGAATCAGCTACAATGAGCAGTTCTTC; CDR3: CASRTSGRISYNEQFF
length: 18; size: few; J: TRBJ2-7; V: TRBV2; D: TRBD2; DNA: TGTGCCAGCAGTGATGGGACTAGCGGGACCAGGGGGCTTTACGAGCAGTACTTC; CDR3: CASSDGTSGTRGLYEQYF
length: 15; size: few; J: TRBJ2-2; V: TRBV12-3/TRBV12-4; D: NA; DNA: TGTGCCAGCAGTTTTCTTACTATCGTGGGCGGGGAGCTGTTTTTT; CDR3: CASSFLTIVGGELFF
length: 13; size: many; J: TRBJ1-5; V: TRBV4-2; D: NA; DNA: TGTGCCAGCAGCCAAGACCCCTCGACGCCCCAGCATTTT; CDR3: CASSQDPSTPQHF
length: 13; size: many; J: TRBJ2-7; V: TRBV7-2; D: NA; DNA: TGTGCCAGCAGCTTATACCAAGCCTCCGAGCAGTACTTC; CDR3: CASSLYQASEQYF
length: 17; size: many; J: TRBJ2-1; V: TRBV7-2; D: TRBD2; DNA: TGTGCCAGCAGCTTAACTGGCGGGAGAAAGTCTTACAATGAGCAGTTCTTC; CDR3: CASSLTGGRKSYNEQFF
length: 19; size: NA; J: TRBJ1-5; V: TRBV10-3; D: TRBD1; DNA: TGTGCCATCAGTGGGGCCCCCGGGACAGAAAGCCGCCGCAATCAGCCCCAGCATTTT; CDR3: CAISGAPGTESRRNQPQHF
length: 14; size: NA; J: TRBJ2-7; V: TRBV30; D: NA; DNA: TGTGCCTGGAGTGTACGGGACAACTCCTACGAGCAGTACTTC; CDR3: CAWSVRDNSYEQYF
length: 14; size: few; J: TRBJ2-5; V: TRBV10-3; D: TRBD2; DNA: TGTGCCATCAGTGATGTGGGAGGGCCGGAGACCCAGTACTTC; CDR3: CAISDVGGPETQYF
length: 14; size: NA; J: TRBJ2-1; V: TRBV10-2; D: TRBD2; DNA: TGCGCCAGCCAGAGCGGGAAGTCCTACAATGAGCAGCTCTTC; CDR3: CASQSGKSYNEQLF
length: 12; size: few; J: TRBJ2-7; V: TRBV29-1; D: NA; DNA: TGCAGCATGCGGCGGGGACCCTACGAGCAGTACTTC; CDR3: CSMRRGPYEQYF
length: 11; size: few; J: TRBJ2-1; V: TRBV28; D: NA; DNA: TGTGCCAGCACCCCCGGGGTTGAGCAGTTCTTC; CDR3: CASTPGVEQFF
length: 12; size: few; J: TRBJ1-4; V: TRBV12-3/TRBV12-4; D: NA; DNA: TGTGCCAGCAGTTTAGGGAAAGAAAAACTGTTTTTT; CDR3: CASSLGKEKLFF
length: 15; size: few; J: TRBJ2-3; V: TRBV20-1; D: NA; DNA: TGCAGTGCTTCTTCGGACAGAGGATTGACAGATACGCAGTATTTT; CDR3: CSASSDRGLTDTQYF
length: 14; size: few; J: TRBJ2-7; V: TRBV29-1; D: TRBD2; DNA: TGCAGCGTTTCCCGGACTAGCGGGACCTACGAGCAGTACTTC; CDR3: CSVSRTSGTYEQYF
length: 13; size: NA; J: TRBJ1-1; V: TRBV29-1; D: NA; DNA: TGCAGCACTGGGCACAGAATGAACACTGAAGCTTTCTTT; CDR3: CSTGHRMNTEAFF
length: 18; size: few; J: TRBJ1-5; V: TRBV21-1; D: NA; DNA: TGTGCCAGCAGCAAAGCGCGGGGTTCGGGGTGGCGCAATCAGCCCCAGCATTTT; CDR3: CASSKARGSGWRNQPQHF